Listed below are T cell receptor beta chains from one sample, sequenced in a study of OX40 agonist ivuxolimab in advanced cancers. Using immunoSEQ multiplex PCR, the repertoire was profiled, and TCRdb retains in-frame clones only, with some absent. The table lists approximately 41,000 clones, approximately 87% of them singletons, with around 40% in the top ten. The sample in question was CD4+ or CD8+ T cells sorted from blood, obtained in a trial of the OX40 agonist ivuxolimab. The receptors originated from an adult with an advanced solid tumor such as melanoma, head and neck, liver or kidney cancer. The CDR3 runs from the conserved cysteine through the conserved F or W. The D gene is left open where the match is weak. Clone size is not always given. Where it is, it says once, few, many or a class for expanded clones.

NA,TRBV27,NA,TRBJ2-3,CASRLGADTQYF,TGTGCCAGCAGACTGGGGGCAGATACGCAGTATTTT
NA,TRBV6-5,NA,TRBJ2-7,CASSSGAESSYEQYF,TGTGCCAGCAGCTCCGGGGCAGAGAGCTCCTACGAGCAGTACTTC
NA,TRBV7-9,NA,TRBJ2-7,CASSLTGRDYEQYF,TGTGCCAGCAGCCTGACAGGGAGGGACTACGAGCAGTACTTC
NA,TRBV11-2,NA,TRBJ2-7,CASSLGLGSYEQYF,TGTGCCAGCAGCTTAGGGCTAGGGTCTTACGAGCAGTACTTC
NA,TRBV7-9,NA,TRBJ2-7,CASSPDNSYEQYF,TGTGCCAGCAGCCCCGACAACTCCTACGAGCAGTACTTC
NA,TRBV7-9,NA,TRBJ2-2,CASSTIGDTGELFF,TGTGCCAGCAGCACCATCGGGGACACCGGGGAGCTGTTTTTT
NA,TRBV27,NA,TRBJ2-7,CASSSSLLREQYF,NA
NA,TRBV6-1,NA,TRBJ2-3,CASSEEGRGRGDTQYF,TGTGCCAGCAGTGAAGAAGGACGAGGGCGGGGTGATACGCAGTATTTT
NA,TRBV27,NA,TRBJ1-1,CASRDLDLSTEAFF,TGTGCCAGCAGAGATTTAGATCTGAGCACTGAAGCTTTCTTT
NA,TRBV5-1,once,TRBJ1-5,CASSWGGTPGQPQHF,TGCGCCAGCAGCTGGGGTGGGACTCCGGGTCAGCCCCAGCATTTT
TRBD1,TRBV19,NA,TRBJ1-1,CASGTSTGSTLNTEAFF,TGTGCCAGTGGGACATCGACAGGGTCTACGTTGAACACTGAAGCTTTCTTT
TRBD1,TRBV6-1,once,TRBJ1-5,CASSEGQGFNQPQHF,TGTGCCAGCAGTGAGGGACAGGGGTTCAATCAGCCCCAGCATTTT
NA,TRBV14,NA,TRBJ1-4,CASSQEQHEKLFF,TGTGCCAGCAGCCAAGAACAGCATGAAAAACTGTTTTTT
NA,TRBV2,NA,TRBJ1-1,CASSEGRVSEAFF,TGTGCCAGCAGTGAAGGCAGGGTAAGTGAAGCTTTCTTT
TRBD2,TRBV9,NA,TRBJ2-2,CASSVASGGGRFHGELFF,TGTGCCAGCAGCGTAGCTAGCGGGGGGGGCCGGTTCCACGGGGAGCTGTTTTTT
TRBD2,TRBV5-8,NA,TRBJ2-1,CASSLGFTALAGDEQFF,TGTGCCAGCAGCTTGGGTTTTACAGCGCTAGCGGGAGATGAGCAGTTCTTC
NA,TRBV10-3,NA,TRBJ2-3,CAIAVRGGSSTDTQYF,TGTGCCATCGCGGTTAGGGGGGGATCTAGCACAGATACGCAGTATTTT
NA,TRBV19,once,TRBJ1-3,CASSIDLVGNTIYF,TGTGCCAGTAGTATAGATCTCGTCGGAAACACCATATATTTT
NA,TRBV14,NA,TRBJ2-2,CASSRGGAGELFF,TGTGCCAGCAGCCGGGGCGGAGCCGGGGAGCTGTTTTTT
NA,TRBV6-1,NA,TRBJ1-1,CASGENTEAFF,TGTGCCAGCGGGGAGAACACTGAAGCTTTCTTT
NA,TRBV27,few,TRBJ2-7,CASSLTAMGGGSYEQYF,TGTGCCAGCAGTTTAACCGCCATGGGAGGGGGGTCCTACGAGCAGTACTTC
NA,TRBV7-9,NA,TRBJ2-3,CASSRSGLAGDTQYF,TGTGCCAGCAGCCGATCCGGGCTAGCAGGAGATACGCAGTATTTT
TRBD1,TRBV5-1,NA,TRBJ1-2,CASSEETGTGIGYTF,TGCGCCAGCAGCGAGGAGACCGGGACAGGGATCGGCTACACCTTC
NA,TRBV5-6,NA,TRBJ1-6,CASSLGRKNSPLHF,TGTGCCAGCAGCTTGGGACGTAAGAATTCACCCCTCCACTTT
TRBD1,TRBV25-1,NA,TRBJ1-6,CASSTGTANSPLHF,TGTGCCAGCAGTACCGGGACAGCTAATTCACCCCTCCACTTT
NA,TRBV28,few,TRBJ2-4,CASSPPLAKNIQYF,TGTGCCAGCAGTCCACCGCTAGCCAAAAACATTCAGTACTTC
TRBD1,TRBV18,NA,TRBJ2-3,CASSPSGQGASTDTQYF,TGTGCCAGCTCACCATCGGGACAGGGGGCTAGCACAGATACGCAGTATTTT
NA,TRBV5-1,once,TRBJ1-1,CASSLGQINTEAFF,TGCGCCAGCAGCTTGGGACAGATAAACACTGAAGCTTTCTTT
TRBD1,TRBV6-1,NA,TRBJ2-3,CASKVDRGTDTQYF,TGTGCCAGCAAGGTTGACAGGGGCACAGATACGCAGTATTTT
NA,TRBV7-3,NA,TRBJ1-2,CASSLTGGAQDGYTF,TGTGCCAGCAGCTTAACCGGGGGGGCTCAGGATGGCTACACCTTC
NA,TRBV5-6,NA,TRBJ1-1,CASSLWNTEAFF,TGTGCCAGCAGCTTATGGAACACTGAAGCTTTCTTT
NA,TRBV19,once,TRBJ1-2,CASSIPRQRYGYTF,TGTGCCAGTAGTATCCCCCGACAACGCTATGGCTACACCTTC
NA,TRBV6-1,few,TRBJ1-1,CASSEGQLGTEAFF,TGTGCCAGCAGTGAGGGCCAATTGGGCACTGAAGCTTTCTTT
NA,TRBV18,NA,TRBJ2-3,CASSTGQSLGTDTQYF,TGTGCCAGCTCAACGGGGCAGAGTCTTGGCACAGATACGCAGTATTTT
NA,TRBV6-1,NA,TRBJ2-7,CASSELGSVVYF,TGTGCCAGCAGTGAGCTAGGATCGGTCGTTTACTTC
TRBD2,TRBV7-8,NA,TRBJ2-3,CASSGRGSGGTDTQYF,TGTGCCAGCAGCGGTAGGGGTAGCGGGGGTACAGATACGCAGTATTTT
TRBD1,TRBV29-1,NA,TRBJ2-3,CSVPGQVTDTQYF,TGCAGCGTCCCTGGACAGGTCACAGATACGCAGTATTTT
TRBD2,TRBV6-5,NA,TRBJ2-3,CASSFILRGDTDTQYF,TGTGCCAGCAGTTTCATCCTGCGGGGGGACACAGATACGCAGTATTTT
TRBD2,TRBV5-5,NA,TRBJ2-3,CASSTGGLAPGTDTQYF,TGTGCCAGCAGCACGGGGGGACTAGCGCCAGGCACAGATACGCAGTATTTT
TRBD2,TRBV2,NA,TRBJ2-1,CASKASGLNSSYNEQFF,TGTGCCAGCAAAGCTAGCGGGTTAAACAGCTCCTACAATGAGCAGTTCTTC
NA,TRBV28,NA,TRBJ2-1,CASSFLAHEQFF,TGTGCCAGCAGTTTCTTAGCCCATGAGCAGTTCTTC
NA,TRBV6-6,NA,TRBJ2-3,CASSSRRGSTDTQYF,TGTGCCAGCAGTTCCCGACGGGGAAGCACAGATACGCAGTATTTT
NA,TRBV7-9,NA,TRBJ2-5,CVSSERAAKETQYF,TGTGTCAGCAGCGAACGGGCAGCCAAGGAGACCCAGTACTTC
NA,TRBV5-6,NA,TRBJ1-1,CASSIPGRMNTEAFF,TGTGCCAGCAGCATCCCGGGACGGATGAACACTGAAGCTTTCTTT
NA,TRBV13,few,TRBJ2-5,CASSSTVRRETQYF,TGTGCCAGCAGTTCCACGGTCCGGAGGGAGACCCAGTACTTC